Sequencing of this TCR beta chain was carried out in a study of yellow fever vaccine responses in identical twins. The CDR3 contains 12 residues. Trimming stripped 3 bases from V and 3 bases from J, with 2 bases between. Germline V lookup: CDR1 KGHDR, CDR2 SFDVKD. Study-wide points: Twins' vaccine T cell responses were reported to seem partly convergent and partly personalized.

TCRdb re-analysed the RT-PCR reads in MiXCR, keeping a single row per CDR3 protein. The sample contains about 9,000 distinct CDR3 sequences, around 80% of which appear only once. Worth noting for this clonotype: The antigen is not known.

This TCR derives from a woman younger than 35 who received the yellow fever vaccine. V and J are TRBV24-1 and TRBJ1-3; D is ambiguous. The sample here was T cells from blood (PBMCs), unsorted or a sorted subset (not recorded which), taken before or after yellow fever vaccination (not recorded which). The CDR3 protein is CATSDRGNTIYF. As DNA, the CDR3 is TGTGCCACCAGTGATCGTGGAAACACCATATATTTT.